A selection of T cell receptor beta chains follows, all from one sample in a study of CD8 T cells in ankylosing spondylitis. TCRdb used MiXCR to reprocess the 5' RACE reads, holding one entry per CDR3 protein. The sample carries about 540,000 distinct CDR3 sequences, 10% to 15% recorded once. The sequenced material came from blood, either unsorted or a sorted T cell fraction (not recorded which). These receptors were collected from a male donor with ankylosing spondylitis. The CDR3 runs from the conserved cysteine through the conserved F or W. The order of the fields is J gene, V gene, clone size, D gene, CDR3 DNA, CDR3 protein. D genes are given only for firm matches. Where a row states a size, it is once, few, many or the class of an expanded clone; other rows omit it.

J gene: TRBJ1-3; V gene: TRBV5-6; clone size: many; D gene: TRBD1; CDR3 DNA: TGTGCCAGCAGAACCGGGACAGGAGCCGGAAACACCATATATTTT; CDR3 protein: CASRTGTGAGNTIYF
J gene: TRBJ2-7; V gene: TRBV7-9; clone size: many; D gene: TRBD2; CDR3 DNA: TGTGCCAGCACTCTCAGCGGGGGTATATCCTACGAGCAGTACTTC; CDR3 protein: CASTLSGGISYEQYF
J gene: TRBJ2-2; V gene: TRBV7-2; clone size: NA; D gene: TRBD2; CDR3 DNA: TGTGCCAGCAGCCCAAGACGACTAGCGCACACCGGGGAGCTGTTTTTT; CDR3 protein: CASSPRRLAHTGELFF
J gene: TRBJ2-1; V gene: TRBV7-8; clone size: NA; D gene: TRBD2; CDR3 DNA: TGTGCCAGCAGCTTAGGAGCAGCGGGAGGGCCTTCTCTCTATGAGCAGTTCTTC; CDR3 protein: CASSLGAAGGPSLYEQFF
J gene: TRBJ1-3; V gene: TRBV12-3/TRBV12-4; clone size: few; D gene: NA; CDR3 DNA: TGTGCCAGCAGCCCATATGTAGGTGGAAACACCATATATTTT; CDR3 protein: CASSPYVGGNTIYF
J gene: TRBJ1-5; V gene: TRBV20-1; clone size: once; D gene: TRBD1; CDR3 DNA: TGCTGTGCTAGAGATTGGACCAGGGGGGTCAATCAGCCCCAGCATTTT; CDR3 protein: CCARDWTRGVNQPQHF
J gene: TRBJ1-3; V gene: TRBV5-6; clone size: NA; D gene: NA; CDR3 DNA: TGTGCCAGCAGCTTCTTTCGGAACTCTGGAAACACCATATATTTT; CDR3 protein: CASSFFRNSGNTIYF
J gene: TRBJ2-7; V gene: TRBV15; clone size: few; D gene: NA; CDR3 DNA: TGTGCCACCAGCCAGGGGGGGGTTTCCTACGAGCAGTACTTC; CDR3 protein: CATSQGGVSYEQYF
J gene: TRBJ1-1; V gene: TRBV10-3; clone size: few; D gene: NA; CDR3 DNA: TGTGCCATCAGTGATCTGGGAAGAGGAACTGAAGCTTTCTTT; CDR3 protein: CAISDLGRGTEAFF
J gene: TRBJ2-1; V gene: TRBV29-1; clone size: NA; D gene: TRBD2; CDR3 DNA: TGCAGCGTCCCCCCCCCGGGGGGTCTAAGGTGGAATGAGCAGTTCTTC; CDR3 protein: CSVPPPGGLRWNEQFF
J gene: TRBJ2-2; V gene: TRBV11-2; clone size: few; D gene: NA; CDR3 DNA: TGTGCCAGCAGCTTAAGAGGGCTAGCAAACGGGGAGCTGTTTTTT; CDR3 protein: CASSLRGLANGELFF
J gene: TRBJ2-1; V gene: TRBV5-5; clone size: many; D gene: TRBD2; CDR3 DNA: TGTGCCAGCAGCGTGGGACTAGCGGGAGGTAATGAGCAGTTCTTC; CDR3 protein: CASSVGLAGGNEQFF
J gene: TRBJ2-3; V gene: TRBV18; clone size: few; D gene: NA; CDR3 DNA: TGTGCCAGCTCACCAAGAAGAACTAGCACAGATACGCAGTATTTT; CDR3 protein: CASSPRRTSTDTQYF
J gene: TRBJ2-5; V gene: TRBV5-1; clone size: many; D gene: TRBD2; CDR3 DNA: TGCGCCAGCAGCTTCAGGGGTAGTCCCCTAGCGGGGGTACAAGAGACCCAGTACTTC; CDR3 protein: CASSFRGSPLAGVQETQYF